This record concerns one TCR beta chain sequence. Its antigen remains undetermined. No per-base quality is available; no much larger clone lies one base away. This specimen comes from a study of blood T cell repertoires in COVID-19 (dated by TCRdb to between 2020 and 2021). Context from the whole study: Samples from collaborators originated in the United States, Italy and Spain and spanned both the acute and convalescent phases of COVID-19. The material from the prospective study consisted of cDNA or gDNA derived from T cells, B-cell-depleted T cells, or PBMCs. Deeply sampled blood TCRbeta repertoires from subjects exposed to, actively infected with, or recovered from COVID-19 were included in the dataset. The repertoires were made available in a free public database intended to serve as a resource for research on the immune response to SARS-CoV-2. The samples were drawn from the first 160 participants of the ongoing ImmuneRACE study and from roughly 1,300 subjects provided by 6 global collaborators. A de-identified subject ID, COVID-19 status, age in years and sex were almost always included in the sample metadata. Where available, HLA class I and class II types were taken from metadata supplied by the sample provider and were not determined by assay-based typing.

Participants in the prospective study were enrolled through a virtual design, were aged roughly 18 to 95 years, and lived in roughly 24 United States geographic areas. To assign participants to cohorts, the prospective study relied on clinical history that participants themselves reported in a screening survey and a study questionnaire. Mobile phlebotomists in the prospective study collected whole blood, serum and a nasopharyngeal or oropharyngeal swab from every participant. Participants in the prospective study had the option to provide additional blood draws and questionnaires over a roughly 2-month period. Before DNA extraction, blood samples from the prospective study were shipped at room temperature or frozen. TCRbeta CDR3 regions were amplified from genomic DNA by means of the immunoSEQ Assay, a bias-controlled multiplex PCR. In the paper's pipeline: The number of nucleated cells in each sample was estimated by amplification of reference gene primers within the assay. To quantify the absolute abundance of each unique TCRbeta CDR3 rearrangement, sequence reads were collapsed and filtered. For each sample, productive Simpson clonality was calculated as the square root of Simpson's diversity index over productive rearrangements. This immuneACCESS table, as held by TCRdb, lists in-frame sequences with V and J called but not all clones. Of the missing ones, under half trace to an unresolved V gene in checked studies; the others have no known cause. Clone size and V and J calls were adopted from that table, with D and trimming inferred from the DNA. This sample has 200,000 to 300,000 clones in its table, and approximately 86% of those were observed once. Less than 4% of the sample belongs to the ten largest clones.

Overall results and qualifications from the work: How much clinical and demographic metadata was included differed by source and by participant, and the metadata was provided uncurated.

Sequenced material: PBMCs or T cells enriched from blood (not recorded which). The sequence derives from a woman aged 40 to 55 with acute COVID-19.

The CDR3 here reads CASSKEFYSGNTIYF. The nucleotide sequence is TGTGCCAGCAGCAAGGAGTTTTACTCTGGAAACACCATATATTTT. Rearrangement joined TRBV21-1 to TRBJ1-3. TRBV21-1 is a pseudogene. The CDR3 starts with the cysteine, ends with the phenylalanine, and has 15 residues. Just CDR3 DNA is preserved here, 45 bases in frame from base 1.